The source of this TCR beta chain is a study of prognosis after radiotherapy for stage I lung cancer. There are many counts of this clonotype. It was by two-round multiplex PCR that TCR beta CDR3 was amplified from genomic DNA. Initially, in first-round PCR, primers specific to each TRBV and TRBJ gene were used. In TCRdb, the multiplex PCR reads were re-called with MiXCR into one record per CDR3 protein. This sample has some 19,000 distinct CDR3 sequences, with 40% to 55% found just once. V lost 0 bases, J lost 5 bases, and 21 bases lay in between. CDR1 and CDR2 (germline): DFQATT, SNEGSKA (reference sequence). This CDR3 region has 17 residues.

Source: PBMCs, taken before or after stereotactic body radiation therapy (not recorded which). The chain uses TRBV20-1 and TRBJ2-3, with a tentative D call TRBD2 (6 bases). This TCR came from a donor aged 50 or older with non-small cell lung cancer. CDR3 DNA: TGCAGTGCTAGAGATAGACGGGAGAGGGTGAGAATAGATACGCAGTATTTT. Translating gives CSARDRRERVRIDTQYF.